These T cell receptor beta chains were read from a single sample in a study of cytomegalovirus exposure and HLA in healthy donors. The assay was immunoSEQ multiplex PCR, and TCRdb's table has in-frame clones only and misses some. The table shows 160,000 or so clones, with roughly three quarters occurring only once. The sequenced sample consisted of PBMCs. The origin of the receptors is a man aged 18 to 29 in good health and CMV-seropositive. CDR3s include the opening cysteine and the closing phenylalanine or tryptophan. D genes are given only for firm matches. Some rows have no size entry. The others give once, few or many, or a class for an expanded clone.

TRBJ2-1	TRBD2	few	TRBV18	TGTGCCAGCTCGACGGGACTAGCGGGAGGGTCGGATGAGCAGTTCTTC	CASSTGLAGGSDEQFF
TRBJ2-4	TRBD2	-	TRBV7-8	TGTGCCAGCAGTCAGCTAGCGGGATCTGGGAACATTCAGTACTTC	CASSQLAGSGNIQYF
TRBJ1-2	-	-	TRBV30	TGTGCCTGGAGTGAGTTACAGGGTTCTAACTATGGCTACACCTTC	CAWSELQGSNYGYTF
TRBJ1-1	-	-	TRBV30	TGTGCCTGGGGTGGTATGAACACTGAAGCTTTCTTT	CAWGGMNTEAFF
TRBJ2-2	TRBD2	-	TRBV27	TGTGCCAGCAGTTTATATGTCGGGAGGGCCACCGGGGAGCTGTTTTTT	CASSLYVGRATGELFF
TRBJ1-2	TRBD1	once	TRBV2	TGTGCCAGCAGTGAAATGGGGACAGGGGGCTATGGCTACACCTTC	CASSEMGTGGYGYTF
TRBJ2-3	TRBD2	-	TRBV15	TGTGCCACCAGCAGAGGTAGCGGGAGAGCACTAGATACGCAGTATTTT	CATSRGSGRALDTQYF
TRBJ2-2	TRBD1	-	TRBV30	TGTGCCTGGAGTGCAGGGGGCCCCGGGGAGCTGTTTTTT	CAWSAGGPGELFF
TRBJ2-3	-	-	TRBV7-2	TGTGCCAGCAGCTTAGGTGGGGTAGCGACAGATACGCAGTATTTT	CASSLGGVATDTQYF
TRBJ1-1	TRBD1	-	TRBV4-3	TGCGCCAGCAGCCAAGCGACAGGGGCAAACACTGAAGCTTTCTTT	CASSQATGANTEAFF
TRBJ1-2	TRBD1	-	TRBV27	TGTGCCAGCAGTTTATGGACAGGGTCAGTGGATGGCTACACCTTC	CASSLWTGSVDGYTF
TRBJ2-1	-	-	TRBV4-3	TGCGCCAGCAGCCTCCTGGGGGGGCTGTCCTACAATGAGCAGTTCTTC	CASSLLGGLSYNEQFF
TRBJ2-7	-	-	TRBV10-1	TGCGCCAGCAGTGACCACAGTGGTTACTACGAGCAGTACTTC	CASSDHSGYYEQYF